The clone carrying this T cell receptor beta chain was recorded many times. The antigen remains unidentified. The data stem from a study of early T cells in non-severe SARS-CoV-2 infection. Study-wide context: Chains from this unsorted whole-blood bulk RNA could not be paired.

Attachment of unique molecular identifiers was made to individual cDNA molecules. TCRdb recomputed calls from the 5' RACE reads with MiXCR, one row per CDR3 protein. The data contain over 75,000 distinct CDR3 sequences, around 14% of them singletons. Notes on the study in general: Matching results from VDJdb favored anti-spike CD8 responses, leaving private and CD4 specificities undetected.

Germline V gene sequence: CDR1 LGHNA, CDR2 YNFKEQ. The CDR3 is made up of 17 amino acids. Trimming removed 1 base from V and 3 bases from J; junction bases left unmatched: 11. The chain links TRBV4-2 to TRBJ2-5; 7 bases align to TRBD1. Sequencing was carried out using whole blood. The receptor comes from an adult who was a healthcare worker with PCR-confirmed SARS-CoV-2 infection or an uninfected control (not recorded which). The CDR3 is CASSQGPAGQVEETQYF. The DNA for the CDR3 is TGTGCCAGCAGCCAAGGACCCGCCGGACAGGTTGAAGAGACCCAGTACTTC.